This record concerns one T cell receptor (beta chain) sequence. The data originate from a study of OX40 agonist ivuxolimab in advanced cancers. Study context: The group had a mean age of roughly 56 years, ranged from 23 to 79, and was roughly 80% male. Three patients, one with hepatocellular carcinoma and two with cutaneous melanoma, responded partially.

Method: immunoSEQ multiplex PCR; TCRdb's copy keeps in-frame clones and lacks some. The repertoire holds 48,000 or so clones, roughly 85% seen once, with about 10% in the top ten. This CDR3 has 14 amino acids. V dropped 7 bases and J dropped 1; count of bases not matched to a gene: 3. The germline gives CDR1 MNHEY, CDR2 SVGAGI. The J gene is TRBJ2-3, the V gene TRBV6-5; 9 bases are a match to TRBD1. The sequences come from CD4+ or CD8+ T cells sorted from blood, collected in a trial of the OX40 agonist ivuxolimab. This TCR came from an adult with an advanced solid tumor such as melanoma, head and neck, liver or kidney cancer. The CDR3 DNA follows: TGTGCCAGCACCAGGACAGGGGGCACAGATACGCAGTATTTT. Residues: CASTRTGGTDTQYF.